The 22 T cell receptor beta chains in this list originate from one sample, sequenced in a study of T cell responses to AZD1222 COVID-19 vaccine. Data came from immunoSEQ multiplex PCR; TCRdb stores just in-frame clones and leaves some out. The repertoire has roughly 120,000 clones, 93% of them found once; the top ten carry 2.5% to 3%. Sequenced here: peripheral blood, sampled on day 0 of AZD1222 vaccination. The receptors were sampled from an adult in good health.

This clone was recorded once. This chain uses TRBV11-2 with TRBJ2-7; 7 bases match TRBD2. CDR1 and CDR2 (germline): SGHAT, FQNNGV. This CDR3 comprises 15 residues. V gave up 5 bases and J gave up 3 bases; unmatched junction bases: 10. CDR3 loop: CASSRGGVRFYEQYF. CDR3 coding DNA: TGTGCCAGCAGCCGCGGGGGAGTGAGGTTCTACGAGCAGTACTTC. Full variable domain (missing parts from reference TRBV11-2 and TRBJ2-7): EAGVAQSPRYKIIEKRQSVAFWCNPISGHATLYWYQQILGQGPKLLIQFQNNGVVDDSQLPKDRFSAERLKGVDSTLKIQPAKLEDSAVYLCASSRGGVRFYEQYFGPGTRLTVT.

The chain links TRBV19 to TRBJ2-7; the D gene could be TRBD1 or TRBD2 (5 bases each). The V end was cut by 3 bases, the J end by 5 bases, with 14 bases between. Germline loops: CDR1 LNHDA, CDR2 SQIVND (reference sequence). The CDR3 extends over 14 amino acids. The DNA of the CDR3 is TGTGCCAGTAGTATCCGGGACCACAAACACGAGCAGTACTTC. Its translation: CASSIRDHKHEQYF. Variable domain in full (rest from reference TRBV19 and TRBJ2-7): DGGITQSPKYLFRKEGQNVTLSCEQNLNHDAMYWYRQDPGQGLRLIYYSQIVNDFQKGDIAEGYSVSREKKESFPLTVTSAQKNPTAFYLCASSIRDHKHEQYFGPGTRLTVT.

V gene TRBV27 combines with J gene TRBJ2-7; the D gene is possibly TRBD2 (5 bases). This CDR3 has 14 residues. Looked up from germline, CDR1 is MNHEY and CDR2 is SMNVEV (reference sequence). Trimming removed 3 bases from V and 7 bases from J, with 16 bases in between. CDR3: CASSLVPLAGEQYF. The CDR3, as DNA: TGTGCCAGCAGTTTGGTCCCTCTAGCTGGGGAGCAGTACTTC.

This clone was seen once. The rearrangement links TRBV5-6 to TRBJ2-7, with 7 bases fitting TRBD2. Per germline, CDR1 SGHDT and CDR2 YYEEEE. V shed 4 bases and J 1 base; nucleotides not matched to a gene: 20. This CDR3 region has 19 residues. The CDR3 loop reads CASSPFPNRGEAVSYEQYF. In DNA, the CDR3 is TGTGCCAGCAGCCCATTTCCTAACCGGGGGGAGGCCGTTTCCTACGAGCAGTACTTC.

The rearrangement joins TRBV20-1 to TRBJ1-3, with D hard to call. Germline CDR1 DFQATT, CDR2 SNEGSKA (reference sequence). Trimming removed 3 bases from V and 4 bases from J, with 10 bases in between. The CDR3 totals 13 residues. The CDR3 coding sequence is TGCAGTGCTAGTGGTCAAACCGGAAACACCATATATTTT. This codes for CSASGQTGNTIYF.

CDR3 DNA: TGTGCCAGCAGTTCAGGGAGCGGAAAAAATCAGCCCCAGCATTTT. Encoded protein: CASSSGSGKNQPQHF. The chain has TRBV28 and TRBJ1-5, with D perhaps matching TRBD1 (5 bases). This CDR3 is 15 amino acids long. CDR1 is MDHEN, CDR2 SYDVKM, per germline. Between the trimmed V and J ends, which lost 4 bases and 4 bases, there was a span of 14 bases.

This clone was counted once. The gene calls are TRBV27 and TRBJ2-7, with 7 bases fitting TRBD2. The germline V gene has CDR1 MNHEY and CDR2 SMNVEV (reference sequence). CDR3 length: 15 residues. Trimming took 10 bases from V and 2 from J; bases not matched to a gene: 14. The CDR3 sequence: CATRNLAGAPYEQYF. The CDR3 DNA sequence: TGTGCCACCAGAAACCTGGCGGGAGCCCCCTACGAGCAGTACTTC.

This clone was found a few times. The chain carries TRBV19 and TRBJ2-3; 10 bases match TRBD2. J was trimmed by 3 bases and V by 7 bases; bases with no gene match: 7. The germline V gene has CDR1 LNHDA and CDR2 SQIVND (reference sequence). The CDR3 has 15 amino acids. The CDR3 coding sequence is TGTGCCAGTACCCTAGCGGGAGTGTGGACAGATACGCAGTATTTT. It is translated as CASTLAGVWTDTQYF. Drawing the rest from reference TRBV19 and TRBJ2-3, the complete variable domain is DGGITQSPKYLFRKEGQNVTLSCEQNLNHDAMYWYRQDPGQGLRLIYYSQIVNDFQKGDIAEGYSVSREKKESFPLTVTSAQKNPTAFYLCASTLAGVWTDTQYFGPGTRLTVL.

The rearrangement links TRBV11-3 to TRBJ1-1; TRBD1 aligns across 8 bases. The germline gives CDR1 SGHNT, CDR2 YENEEA. The J segment lost 6 bases and the V segment lost 5 bases, leaving 5 bases of the junction unmatched. This CDR3 contains 13 residues. The CDR3 nucleotides read TGTGCCAGCAGCGGCCCAGGGGGCTCTGAAGCTTTCTTT. Translation: CASSGPGGSEAFF.

V and J are TRBV5-1 and TRBJ1-2; a weak D match, TRBD1 (6 bases). Trimming cost V 0 bases and J 2 bases, with 26 bases left between them. This CDR3 contains 20 residues. Germline V gene data show CDR1 as SGHRS and CDR2 as YFSETQ. This chain's CDR3 is CASSLVSGIGGGTRNYGYTF. The CDR3 nucleotides read TGCGCCAGCAGCTTGGTTTCTGGAATAGGCGGGGGCACAAGAAACTATGGCTACACCTTC.

The rearrangement joins TRBV14 to TRBJ1-2; D not certain. Germline CDR1 is SGHDN and CDR2 is FVKESK. The CDR3 spans 13 residues. Trimming removed 3 bases at V and 4 bases at J, with 9 bases between. CDR3 residues: CASSQGSAYGYTF. In nucleotides, the CDR3 is TGTGCCAGCAGCCAGGGGAGTGCCTATGGCTACACCTTC. The entire variable domain, with the rest obtained from reference TRBV14 and TRBJ1-2, is as follows: EAGVTQFPSHSVIEKGQTVTLRCDPISGHDNLYWYRRVMGKEIKFLLHFVKESKQDESGMPNNRFLAERTGGTYSTLKVQPAELEDSGVYFCASSQGSAYGYTFGSGTRLTVV.

This chain links TRBV27 with TRBJ2-2; D remains ambiguous. The germline gives CDR1 MNHEY, CDR2 SMNVEV (reference sequence). Trimming shortened V by 6 bases and J by 7 bases, and 12 bases separated the two germline ends. CDR3 length: 13 amino acids. Written as DNA, the CDR3 is TGTGCCAGCAGGGGCGCCAACGGCGGGGAGCTGTTTTTT. Translated, it gives CASRGANGGELFF.

J is TRBJ2-2 and V is TRBV19; unclear D gene. The germline gives CDR1 LNHDA, CDR2 SQIVND (reference sequence). Trimming took 4 bases from V and 2 from J, leaving 20 bases between them. The length of the CDR3 is 18 residues. CDR3 coding DNA: TGTGCCAGTAGTACCCTGACAACTTACAACGTCAACACCGGGGAGCTGTTTTTT. As protein: CASSTLTTYNVNTGELFF. Looking up the rest from reference TRBV19 and TRBJ2-2 gives the full variable domain: DGGITQSPKYLFRKEGQNVTLSCEQNLNHDAMYWYRQDPGQGLRLIYYSQIVNDFQKGDIAEGYSVSREKKESFPLTVTSAQKNPTAFYLCASSTLTTYNVNTGELFFGEGSRLTVL.

This chain joins TRBV30 and TRBJ2-1; D is undetermined. V lost 0 bases and J lost 4, with 10 bases in between. CDR3 length: 14 amino acids. The V gene's germline CDR1 is GTSNPN and CDR2 SVGIG (reference sequence). The CDR3 reads CAWSVSEKYNEQFF. The CDR3 DNA reads TGTGCCTGGAGTGTAAGCGAGAAATACAATGAGCAGTTCTTC.

The V gene is TRBV19, the J gene TRBJ1-1; D gene uncertain. This CDR3 has 11 residues. Deletions cut 5 bases from V and 0 bases from J, with 1 base between. CDR1 is LNHDA, CDR2 SQIVND, per germline (reference sequence). The CDR3 region has the DNA TGTGCCAGTAGTGTGAACACTGAAGCTTTCTTT. As protein: CASSVNTEAFF.

The chain carries TRBV28 and TRBJ1-2; possibly TRBD1 for D (6 bases). There are 14 residues in the CDR3. CDR1 is MDHEN, CDR2 SYDVKM, per germline. The ends were cut back, 3 bases at V and 5 bases at J, with 13 bases in the middle. Written as DNA, the CDR3 is TGTGCCAGCAGTTTCCACACAGGGAGATATGGCTACACCTTC. It encodes CASSFHTGRYGYTF.

The chain combines TRBV19 with TRBJ1-5; D is undetermined. This CDR3 has 15 residues. Trimming removed 3 bases at V and 4 bases at J, with 13 bases between. CDR1 LNHDA and CDR2 SQIVND come from the germline V gene (reference sequence). Here the CDR3 reads CASSMNPLLNQPQHF. CDR3 nucleotides: TGTGCCAGTAGTATGAACCCATTACTTAATCAGCCCCAGCATTTT.

CDR3 nucleotide sequence: TGTGCCAGCAGCAGTCCCGGGACAGGGATTGAAGCTTTCTTT. It specifies CASSSPGTGIEAFF. The rearrangement joins TRBV21-1 to TRBJ1-1; TRBD1, the D gene given by the table, was not confirmed from the DNA. TRBV21-1 is a known pseudogene. The CDR3 is made up of 14 amino acids.

The chain links TRBV11-2 to TRBJ2-2; D not resolved. The CDR3 is 14 residues long. Trimming pared 5 bases from V and 3 bases from J, leaving 10 bases between. Germline loops: CDR1 SGHAT, CDR2 FQNNGV. The CDR3 sequence is CASSAAVDTGELFF. The CDR3 DNA reads as TGTGCCAGCAGCGCCGCCGTGGACACCGGGGAGCTGTTTTTT.

J is TRBJ1-2 and V is TRBV14; D not certain. The germline gives CDR1 SGHDN, CDR2 FVKESK. The CDR3 totals 13 residues. The germline V and J ends were trimmed by 4 bases and 2 bases, with 8 bases remaining between them. DNA of the CDR3: TGTGCCAGCAGCCCCCTGAGCAACTATGGCTACACCTTC. Its protein is CASSPLSNYGYTF. Using reference TRBV14 and TRBJ1-2 for the parts outside the CDR3, the full variable domain is EAGVTQFPSHSVIEKGQTVTLRCDPISGHDNLYWYRRVMGKEIKFLLHFVKESKQDESGMPNNRFLAERTGGTYSTLKVQPAELEDSGVYFCASSPLSNYGYTFGSGTRLTVV.

The genes are TRBV28 and TRBJ1-6; D is uncertain. This CDR3 has 15 amino acids. Germline V gene data show CDR1 as MDHEN and CDR2 as SYDVKM. V shed 3 bases and J shed 9 bases, with 15 bases lying between them. The CDR3: CASSFFRGLSSPLHF. For the CDR3, the DNA is TGTGCCAGCAGTTTTTTTCGGGGATTAAGTTCACCCCTCCACTTT.

J is TRBJ1-2 and V is TRBV7-9, with 8 nucleotides matching TRBD1. Germline CDR1 is SEHNR and CDR2 is FQNEAQ (reference sequence). The CDR3 runs to 15 residues. Trimming took 1 base from V and 7 from J; bases not matched to a gene: 8. CDR3 DNA sequence: TGTGCCAGCAGCTTAGAAGTACAGGGGGTCGGTGGCTACACCTTC. The encoded protein is CASSLEVQGVGGYTF.